This TCR beta chain emerged from a study of T cells after yellow fever vaccination. Study as a whole: Each low-cell-number fraction was prepared by means of SMART-Seq v4 Ultra Low Input.

At least ten counts were recorded for this clonotype. Its antigen is unknown. Study-level findings and limits: CD4 and CD8 compartments shared a small share of clonotypes, likely from convergent recombination.

Synthesis of TCR cDNA relied on 5'RACE template switching, which attached a universal primer site and UMIs. Each CDR3 protein is one row after TCRdb ran MiXCR on the 5' RACE reads. The table has a few hundred thousand distinct CDR3 sequences, around 7.3% seen once. There are 16 residues in the CDR3. Trimming took off 5 bases at V and 0 bases at J, with 15 bases between the two ends. Germline CDR1 is SGHRS and CDR2 is YFSETQ. The source was PBMCs, collected roughly 45 days after the first yellow fever vaccination. V is TRBV5-1 and J is TRBJ2-1; the D call may be TRBD1 or TRBD2 (5 bases each). This sequence originates from a man between 18 and 35 years old who received the YFV17D yellow fever vaccine. The CDR3 sequence: CASRPGRPSSYNEQFF. DNA for the CDR3: TGCGCCAGCAGACCGGGACGCCCTAGCTCCTACAATGAGCAGTTCTTC.